This T cell receptor (beta chain) came from a study of T cells in Graves' hyperthyroidism and ophthalmopathy. The V and J ends lost 4 bases and 3 bases respectively, with 10 bases between them. Germline V gene sequence: CDR1 SGHRS, CDR2 YFSETQ. This CDR3 contains 13 residues. This clonotype was recorded at least ten times. RNA transcripts yielded amplified TCR beta CDR3 regions. With the HTBI primer set, the TCR CDR3 went through a first round of RT-PCR. TCRdb analysed the multiplex PCR reads with MiXCR anew, one entry per CDR3 protein. The sample has about 49,000 distinct CDR3 sequences, approximately 58% seen once. Those with hyperthyroidism were 18 to 65 years old, newly diagnosed, and ill for under 2 months.

The sequenced sample consisted of peripheral blood or thyroid tissue (not recorded which). This TCR was recovered from a man in his late teens or twenties with Graves' hyperthyroidism. V usage is TRBV5-1 and J usage is TRBJ1-2; D gene unclear. CDR3 in amino acids: CASSQPPDYGYTF. CDR3 nucleotides: TGCGCCAGCAGCCAACCGCCGGACTATGGCTACACCTTC.